Each of the 26 T cell receptor beta chains below was sequenced from the same sample in a study of tumor-infiltrating lymphocytes in localized non-small cell lung cancer. Assay used: immunoSEQ multiplex PCR; TCRdb lists only in-frame clones, some missing. The data hold 11,000 to 15,000 clones, with roughly 79% observed a single time. Sequencing input: lung tumor tissue. Source of these receptors: a human donor with non-small cell lung cancer.

The V call is TRBV30, the J call TRBJ1-3, with D perhaps TRBD1 (5 bases). Germline assignment: CDR1 GTSNPN and CDR2 SVGIG (reference sequence). V shed 7 bases and J shed 0 bases, with 16 bases lying between them. This CDR3 comprises 15 residues. The DNA for the CDR3 is TGTGCCTATAAACCCCGAGGGGCCTCTGGAAACACCATATATTTT. It yields the protein CAYKPRGASGNTIYF.

The sample holds a few counts of this clone. The rearrangement joins TRBV9 to TRBJ2-2, with D hard to call. The germline V gene has CDR1 SGDLS and CDR2 YYNGEE. Trimming pared 2 bases from V and 4 bases from J, leaving 6 bases between. The CDR3 covers 13 residues. The CDR3 reads CASSVSSTGELFF. CDR3 sequence (DNA): TGTGCCAGCAGCGTTAGCTCCACCGGGGAGCTGTTTTTT.

J is TRBJ2-2 and V is TRBV5-5; TRBD1 is a possible D gene (5 bases). The CDR3 is made up of 14 amino acids. The germline V and J ends were trimmed by 6 bases and 1 base, with 10 bases remaining between them. Germline V gene data show CDR1 as SGHKS and CDR2 as YYEKEE (reference sequence). This CDR3 is CASTYTGNTGELFF. Written as DNA, the CDR3 is TGTGCCAGCACCTACACAGGGAACACCGGGGAGCTGTTTTTT.

V is TRBV19 and J is TRBJ2-5, with 12 bases aligning to TRBD2. CDR3 length equals 14 residues. V shed 7 bases and J 4 bases; nucleotides not matched to a gene: 4. Germline V gene lookup returns CDR1 LNHDA and CDR2 SQIVND (reference sequence). The CDR3 region is CASKPGLAGETQYF. The DNA for the CDR3 is TGTGCCAGTAAACCGGGACTAGCGGGAGAGACCCAGTACTTC.

V gene TRBV6-1 combines with J gene TRBJ2-1; 14 bases align to TRBD2. The CDR3 spans 19 residues. Germline values: CDR1 MNHNS, CDR2 SASEGT. The V gene end was trimmed by 4 bases and the J gene end by 7 bases; junction bases not matched to a gene: 15. CDR3 nucleotides: TGTGCCAGCAGTGGAACCAAAACCGGGACTAGCGGGAGCAGGAATGAGCAGTTCTTC. It specifies CASSGTKTGTSGSRNEQFF.

This clone has only one observation. The chain uses TRBV9 and TRBJ2-3; 14 bases are shared with TRBD2. Germline V CDR1 and CDR2: SGDLS, YYNGEE. V was pared by 4 bases and J by 1 base, with 2 bases of the junction left unmatched. This CDR3 spans 16 amino acids. DNA for the CDR3: TGTGCCAGCAGCCCGGGACTAGCGGGAGGCACAGATACGCAGTATTTT. Translated: CASSPGLAGGTDTQYF.

The chain couples TRBV28 to TRBJ1-4; 8 bases line up with TRBD1. CDR1 and CDR2 from the germline V gene are MDHEN and SYDVKM. CDR3 size: 15 residues. Trimming cost V 3 bases and J 7 bases; bases outside gene matches: 7. CDR3 region: CASSLPRTGTEKLFF. Here the CDR3 DNA reads TGTGCCAGCAGTTTGCCCCGGACAGGGACTGAAAAACTGTTTTTT.

J is TRBJ2-2 and V is TRBV7-2; D is perhaps TRBD1 (5 bases). Germline V gene sequence: CDR1 SGHTA, CDR2 FQGNSA. Trimming took off 5 bases at V and 3 bases at J, with 10 bases between the two ends. CDR3 length equals 14 residues. The CDR3: CASSIWGYTGELFF. The CDR3 coding sequence is TGTGCCAGCAGCATATGGGGCTACACCGGGGAGCTGTTTTTT.

The chain is built from TRBV2 and TRBJ2-1; no clear D gene. Trimming removed 4 bases at V and 5 bases at J, with 9 bases between. CDR3 length equals 13 residues. The germline V gene has CDR1 SNHLY and CDR2 FYNNEI. The CDR3 reads CASSVGRDNEQFF. CDR3 DNA sequence: TGTGCCAGCAGTGTGGGTCGTGACAATGAGCAGTTCTTC.

V is TRBV5-1 and J is TRBJ2-5; perhaps TRBD1 as D (5 bases). Looked up from germline, CDR1 is SGHRS and CDR2 is YFSETQ. Trimming stripped 0 bases from V and 1 base from J, with 10 bases between. CDR3 size: 15 residues. The CDR3 coding sequence is TGCGCCAGCAGCTTGGCTTGGGGCGGCCAAGAGACCCAGTACTTC. It encodes CASSLAWGGQETQYF.

The chain uses TRBV4-3 and TRBJ2-3; 11 nucleotides match TRBD1. The CDR3 contains 15 residues. After removal of 1 base from V and 4 bases from J, the junction contained 1 base not matched to a gene. Germline-derived CDR1 and CDR2 are LGHNA and YSLEER. The CDR3 sequence is CASSQAGQGADTQYF. CDR3 nucleotide sequence: TGCGCCAGCAGCCAAGCGGGACAGGGGGCAGATACGCAGTATTTT.

The rearrangement links TRBV7-8 to TRBJ1-1, with D unclear. This CDR3 has 14 residues. The V gene's germline CDR1 is SGHVS and CDR2 FQNEAQ. The V end was cut by 6 bases, the J end by 4 bases, with 15 bases between. The CDR3 region is CASSFRELSTEAFF. CDR3 sequence (DNA): TGTGCCAGCAGTTTTAGGGAGTTGAGCACTGAAGCTTTCTTT.

The J gene is TRBJ1-2, the V gene TRBV10-3; D possibly corresponds to TRBD1 (5 bases). Per the germline V gene, CDR1 is ENHRY and CDR2 is SYGVKD. V gave up 0 bases and J gave up 8 bases, with 13 bases separating them. This CDR3 contains 14 residues. In DNA form, the CDR3 reads TGTGCCATCAGTGAGTCGCAGGGATCAGGGGGCTACACCTTC. Amino acids: CAISESQGSGGYTF.

J is TRBJ1-3 and V is TRBV7-9; D is ambiguous. The CDR3 loop spans 13 amino acids. The V and J ends lost 0 bases and 0 bases respectively, with 0 bases between them. Germline-derived CDR1 and CDR2 are SEHNR and FQNEAQ (reference sequence). The CDR3 sequence is CASSLASGNTIYF. CDR3 DNA: TGTGCCAGCAGCTTAGCCTCTGGAAACACCATATATTTT.

This chain links TRBV7-2 with TRBJ2-1, with D uncertain. V was pared by 5 bases and J by 10 bases, with 9 bases between. CDR3 length equals 11 residues. Germline V gives CDR1 SGHTA, CDR2 FQGNSA. The CDR3 here is CASSLLGEQFF. The CDR3, as DNA: TGTGCCAGCAGCCTTCTAGGAGAGCAGTTCTTC.

This sequence joins TRBV25-1 and TRBJ2-1; 10 bases align to TRBD2. The CDR3 totals 14 residues. V shed 2 bases, J shed 8 bases, and the junction held 3 bases outside the gene matches. Germline V gene data show CDR1 as MGHDK and CDR2 as SYGVNS. CDR3 in amino acids: CASSEMGLAYEQFF. In DNA form, the CDR3 reads TGTGCCAGCAGTGAAATGGGACTAGCGTATGAGCAGTTCTTC.

This chain uses TRBV13 with TRBJ2-4; 8 nucleotides match TRBD2. Trimming cost V 5 bases and J 2 bases; bases outside gene matches: 2. The CDR3 consists of 14 residues. Per germline, CDR1 PRHDT and CDR2 FYEKMQ (reference sequence). DNA for the CDR3: TGTGCCAGCAGCCCTAGCGGGTCCAAAAACATTCAGTACTTC. Translation gives CASSPSGSKNIQYF. Based on the CDR3 plus reference TRBV13 and TRBJ2-4, the full variable domain is AAGVIQSPRHLIKEKRETATLKCYPIPRHDTVYWYQQGPGQDPQFLISFYEKMQSDKGSIPDRFSAQQFSDYHSELNMSSLELGDSALYFCASSPSGSKNIQYFGAGTRLSVL.

The chain uses TRBV5-8 and TRBJ2-2; 7 nucleotides match TRBD1. This CDR3 comprises 15 residues. V lost 4 bases, J lost 3 bases, and 6 bases stayed unmatched. Germline CDR1 reads SGHTS; CDR2 reads YDEGEE. The CDR3 is CASSKGQRYTGELFF. In DNA, the CDR3 is TGTGCCAGCAGCAAGGGACAGCGGTACACCGGGGAGCTGTTTTTT. Complete variable domain (other parts from reference TRBV5-8 and TRBJ2-2): EAGVTQSPTHLIKTRGQQATLRCSPISGHTSVYWYQQALGLGLQFLLWYDEGEERNRGNFPPRFSGRQFPNYSSELNVNALELEDSALYLCASSKGQRYTGELFFGEGSRLTVL.

This chain connects TRBV6-1 to TRBJ1-2; D is uncertain. Germline V gene lookup returns CDR1 MNHNS and CDR2 SASEGT. V was clipped by 0 bases and J by 2 bases, with 7 bases between them. This CDR3 spans 14 amino acids. CDR3 protein: CASSEAKGNYGYTF. Here the CDR3 DNA reads TGTGCCAGCAGTGAAGCGAAGGGCAACTATGGCTACACCTTC.

V gene TRBV9 combines with J gene TRBJ2-2, with D unclear. This CDR3 contains 14 residues. The V end was cut by 4 bases, the J end by 0 bases, with 7 bases between. CDR1 is SGDLS, CDR2 YYNGEE, per germline. The CDR3 bases are TGTGCCAGCAGCTGGTTTTCGAACACCGGGGAGCTGTTTTTT. Its translation is CASSWFSNTGELFF.

The J gene is TRBJ1-2, the V gene TRBV11-3, with TRBD1 as a possible D gene (5 bases). The germline gives CDR1 SGHNT, CDR2 YENEEA. Deletions cut 5 bases from V and 1 base from J, with 8 bases between. This CDR3 contains 13 residues. The CDR3, as DNA: TGTGCCAGCAGCCAGGGTGTTAACTATGGCTACACCTTC. It is translated as CASSQGVNYGYTF.

CDR3 amino acids: CASRIGGGVDTQYF. Written as DNA, the CDR3 is TGTGCCAGCAGGATCGGTGGGGGAGTTGATACGCAGTATTTT. The V call is TRBV2, the J call TRBJ2-3; D may correspond to TRBD1 or TRBD2 (5 bases each). The V gene lost 6 bases and the J gene lost 6 bases, with 16 bases spanning the gap. Germline CDR1 and CDR2: SNHLY and FYNNEI. This CDR3 is built from 14 residues.

CDR3 DNA: TGCGCCAGCAGCCAAGCATGGGGAGGTCAGCCCCAGCATTTT. Its translation is CASSQAWGGQPQHF. The J gene is TRBJ1-5, the V gene TRBV4-3; D is ambiguous. From germline, CDR1 is LGHNA and CDR2 YSLEER. Trimming took 1 base from V and 6 from J, leaving 10 bases between them. This CDR3 has 14 amino acids.

This clone was seen a handful of times. CDR3 region: CASSLRASGNTIYF. The DNA of the CDR3 is TGTGCCAGCAGCTTACGGGCGTCTGGAAACACCATATATTTT. The rearrangement joins TRBV11-3 to TRBJ1-3; unclear D gene. The germline gives CDR1 SGHNT, CDR2 YENEEA. V lost 2 bases and J 1 base, leaving 6 bases between the germline ends. CDR3 length: 14 amino acids.

The chain recombines TRBV28 with TRBJ2-2, with D perhaps TRBD2 (6 bases). The CDR3 sequence is 16 residues long. The V gene's germline CDR1 is MDHEN and CDR2 SYDVKM. Trimming took 1 base from V and 8 from J, leaving 17 bases between them. The CDR3 DNA reads TGTGCCAGCAGTTTATATGGTAGCGGCTCATCGGGGGAGCTGTTTTTT. It specifies CASSLYGSGSSGELFF.

In regard to this clone: Other DNA sequences from this sample encode an identical CDR3 as well. This chain links TRBV18 with TRBJ1-1; D gene unclear. Trimming took 2 bases from V and 2 from J, leaving 6 bases between them. Germline CDR1 KGHSH, CDR2 LQKENI. The CDR3 runs 13 residues. The chain's CDR3 is CASSPMANTEAFF. In nucleotides, the CDR3 is TGTGCCAGCTCACCAATGGCCAACACTGAAGCTTTCTTT. Using reference TRBV18 and TRBJ1-1 for the parts outside the CDR3, the full variable domain is NAGVMQNPRHLVRRRGQEARLRCSPMKGHSHVYWYRQLPEEGLKFMVYLQKENIIDESGMPKERFSAEFPKEGPSILRIQQVVRGDSAAYFCASSPMANTEAFFGQGTRLTVV.